The clone carrying this T cell receptor (beta chain) appeared once. The data originate from a study of radiotherapy plus CTLA-4 blockade in lung cancer. Sequencing used immunoSEQ multiplex PCR; TCRdb keeps in-frame clones, though not all of them. Seen here are around 85,000 clones, about 86% observed once, and the top ten hold approximately 1.9%. V shed 4 bases and J shed 0 bases, with 14 bases lying between them. Germline CDR1 and CDR2: SGDLS and YYNGEE. The CDR3 contains 16 residues. The chain recombines TRBV9 with TRBJ1-3, with D tentatively TRBD1 (6 bases). Sequenced material: peripheral blood, taken from a patient treated with radiotherapy plus ipilimumab. This TCR derives from a human donor with non-small cell lung cancer who had a partial response to radiotherapy plus ipilimumab. The chain's CDR3 is CASSPRQASSGNTIYF. DNA of the CDR3: TGTGCCAGCAGCCCTAGACAGGCGAGCTCTGGAAACACCATATATTTT.